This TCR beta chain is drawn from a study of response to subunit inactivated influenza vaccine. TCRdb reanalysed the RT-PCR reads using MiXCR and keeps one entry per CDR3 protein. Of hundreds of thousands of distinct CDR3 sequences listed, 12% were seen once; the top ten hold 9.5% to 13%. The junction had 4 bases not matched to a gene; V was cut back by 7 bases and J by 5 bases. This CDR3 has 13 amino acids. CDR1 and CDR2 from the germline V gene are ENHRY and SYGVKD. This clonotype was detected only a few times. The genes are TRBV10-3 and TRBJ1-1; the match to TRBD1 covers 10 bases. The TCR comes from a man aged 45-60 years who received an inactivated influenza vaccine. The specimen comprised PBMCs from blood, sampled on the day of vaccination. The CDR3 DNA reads TGTGCCATCACTGTGGGACAGGGGACTGAAGCTTTCTTT. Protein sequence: CAITVGQGTEAFF.